The present entry profiles one T cell receptor beta chain with its context. Sequencing was performed with immunoSEQ multiplex PCR; in TCRdb, only in-frame clones are kept and a portion is missing. The sample has 150,000 or so clones, 65% to 90% seen once. Looked up from germline, CDR1 is GTSNPN and CDR2 is SVGIG (reference sequence). Trimming shortened V by 1 base and J by 6 bases, and 15 bases separated the two germline ends. The CDR3 has 15 amino acids. This specimen belongs to a study of blood T cell repertoires in COVID-19. Overall study context: Spain, Italy and the United States supplied samples that represented acute and convalescent COVID-19. T cells, B-cell-depleted T cells, or PBMCs provided the cDNA or gDNA that served as material.

Sequencing was performed on peripheral blood. The receptor comes from a woman between 45 and 60 years old in a cohort sampled during active or convalescent COVID-19. The chain recombines TRBV30 with TRBJ2-2, with D perhaps TRBD1 (6 bases). CDR3: CAWSAGRGFAGELFF. The DNA for the CDR3 is TGTGCCTGGAGTGCTGGCAGGGGATTTGCCGGGGAGCTGTTTTTT.